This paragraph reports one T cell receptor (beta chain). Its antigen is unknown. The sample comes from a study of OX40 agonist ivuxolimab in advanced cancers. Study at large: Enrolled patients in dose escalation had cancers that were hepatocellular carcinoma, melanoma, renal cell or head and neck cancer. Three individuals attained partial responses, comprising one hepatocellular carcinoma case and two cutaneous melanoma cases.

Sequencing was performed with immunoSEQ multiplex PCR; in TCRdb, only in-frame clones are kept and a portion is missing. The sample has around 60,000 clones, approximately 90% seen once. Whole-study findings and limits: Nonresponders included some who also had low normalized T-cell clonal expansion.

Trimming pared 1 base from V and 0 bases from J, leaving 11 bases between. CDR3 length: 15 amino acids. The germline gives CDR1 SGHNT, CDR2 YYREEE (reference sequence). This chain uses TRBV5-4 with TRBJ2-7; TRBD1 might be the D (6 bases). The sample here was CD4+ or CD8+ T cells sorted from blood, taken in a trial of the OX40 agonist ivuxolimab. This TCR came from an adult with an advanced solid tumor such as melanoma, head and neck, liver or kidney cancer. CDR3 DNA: TGTGCCAGCAGCTTGATCGGGACACTCTCCTACGAGCAGTACTTC. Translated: CASSLIGTLSYEQYF.